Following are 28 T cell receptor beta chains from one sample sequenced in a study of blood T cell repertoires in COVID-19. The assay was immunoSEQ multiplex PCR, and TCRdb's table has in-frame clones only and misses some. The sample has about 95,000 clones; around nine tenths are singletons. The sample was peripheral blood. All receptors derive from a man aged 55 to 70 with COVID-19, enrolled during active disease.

The CDR3 spells CASSDNDYTGELFF. Written as DNA, the CDR3 is TGTGCCAGCAGCGATAATGACTACACCGGGGAGCTGTTTTTT. The V call is TRBV5-6, the J call TRBJ2-2; D unresolved. The V gene lost 4 bases and the J gene lost 3 bases, with 10 bases spanning the gap. Germline V gene data show CDR1 as SGHDT and CDR2 as YYEEEE. The length of the CDR3 is 14 residues.

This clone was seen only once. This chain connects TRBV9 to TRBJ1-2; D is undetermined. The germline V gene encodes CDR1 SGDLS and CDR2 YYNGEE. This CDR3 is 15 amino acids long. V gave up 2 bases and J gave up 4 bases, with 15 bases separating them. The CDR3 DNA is TGTGCCAGCAGCGTCGGTCAGGCCGAGGGCTATGGCTACACCTTC. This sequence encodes CASSVGQAEGYGYTF.

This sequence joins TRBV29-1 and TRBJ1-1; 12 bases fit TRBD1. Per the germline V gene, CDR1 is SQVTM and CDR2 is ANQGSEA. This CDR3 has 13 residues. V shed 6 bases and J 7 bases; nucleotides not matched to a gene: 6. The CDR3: CSVAGQGAIEAFF. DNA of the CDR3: TGCAGCGTAGCGGGACAGGGGGCGATTGAAGCTTTCTTT. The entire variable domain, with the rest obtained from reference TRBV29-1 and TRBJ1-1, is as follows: SAVISQKPSRDICQRGTSLTIQCQVDSQVTMMFWYRQQPGQSLTLIATANQGSEATYESGFVIDKFPISRPNLTFSTLTVSNMSPEDSSIYLCSVAGQGAIEAFFGQGTRLTVV.

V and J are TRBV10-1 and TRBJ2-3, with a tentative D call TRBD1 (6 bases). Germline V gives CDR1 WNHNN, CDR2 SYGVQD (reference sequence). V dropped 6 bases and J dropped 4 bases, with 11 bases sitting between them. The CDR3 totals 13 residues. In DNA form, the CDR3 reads TGCGCCAGCAGACTGGGGGCTGCAGATACGCAGTATTTT. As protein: CASRLGAADTQYF.

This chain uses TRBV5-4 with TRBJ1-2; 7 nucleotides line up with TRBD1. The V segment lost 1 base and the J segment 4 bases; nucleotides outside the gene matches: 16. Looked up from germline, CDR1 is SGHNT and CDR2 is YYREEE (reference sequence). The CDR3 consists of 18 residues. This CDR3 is CASSLPNLGDRGIYGYTF. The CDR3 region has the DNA TGTGCCAGCAGCTTGCCTAATCTGGGGGACAGAGGGATCTATGGCTACACCTTC.

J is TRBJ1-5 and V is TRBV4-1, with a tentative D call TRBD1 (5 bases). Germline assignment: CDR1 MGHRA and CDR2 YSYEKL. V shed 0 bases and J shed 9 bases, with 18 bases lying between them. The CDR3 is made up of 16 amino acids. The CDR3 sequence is CASSQDIDSTLGPQHF. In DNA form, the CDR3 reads TGCGCCAGCAGCCAAGATATCGACAGCACCCTGGGGCCCCAGCATTTT.

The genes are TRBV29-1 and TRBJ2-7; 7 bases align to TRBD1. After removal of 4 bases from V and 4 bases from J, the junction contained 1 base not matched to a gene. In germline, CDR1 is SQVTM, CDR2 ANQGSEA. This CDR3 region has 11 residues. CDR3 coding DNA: TGCAGCGTTGGGACAGGATACGAGCAGTACTTC. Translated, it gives CSVGTGYEQYF.

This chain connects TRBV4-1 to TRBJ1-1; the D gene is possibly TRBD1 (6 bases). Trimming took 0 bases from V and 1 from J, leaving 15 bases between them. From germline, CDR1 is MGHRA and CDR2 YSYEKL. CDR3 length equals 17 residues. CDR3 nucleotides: TGCGCCAGCAGCCAAGATCAAACAGGGAAGAGGAACACTGAAGCTTTCTTT. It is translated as CASSQDQTGKRNTEAFF.

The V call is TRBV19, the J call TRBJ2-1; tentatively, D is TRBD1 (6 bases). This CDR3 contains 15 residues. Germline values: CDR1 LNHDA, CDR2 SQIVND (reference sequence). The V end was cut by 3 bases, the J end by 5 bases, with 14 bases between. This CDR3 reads CASSILSGQDNEQFF. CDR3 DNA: TGTGCCAGTAGTATCCTCTCGGGACAAGACAATGAGCAGTTCTTC.

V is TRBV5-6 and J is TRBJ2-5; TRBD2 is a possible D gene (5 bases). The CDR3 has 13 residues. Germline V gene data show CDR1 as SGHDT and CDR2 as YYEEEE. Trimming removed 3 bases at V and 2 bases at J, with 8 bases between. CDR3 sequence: CASSSWEQETQYF. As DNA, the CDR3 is TGTGCCAGCAGCTCATGGGAGCAAGAGACCCAGTACTTC.

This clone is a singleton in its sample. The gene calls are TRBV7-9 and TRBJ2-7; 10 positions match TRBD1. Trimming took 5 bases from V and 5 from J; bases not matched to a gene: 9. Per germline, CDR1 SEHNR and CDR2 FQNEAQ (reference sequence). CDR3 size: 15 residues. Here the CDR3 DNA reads TGTGCCAGCAGCCTTTGGACAGGGGGGTCGCACGAGCAGTACTTC. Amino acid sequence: CASSLWTGGSHEQYF.

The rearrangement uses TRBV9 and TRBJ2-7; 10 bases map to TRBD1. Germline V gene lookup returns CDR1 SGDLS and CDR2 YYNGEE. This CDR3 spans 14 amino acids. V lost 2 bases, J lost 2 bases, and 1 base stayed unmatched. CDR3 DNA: TGTGCCAGCAGCGTGGACAGGGGGGCCTACGAGCAGTACTTC. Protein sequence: CASSVDRGAYEQYF.

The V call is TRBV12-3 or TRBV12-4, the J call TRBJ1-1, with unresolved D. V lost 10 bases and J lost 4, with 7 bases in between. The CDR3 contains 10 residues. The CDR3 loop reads CATRVTEAFF. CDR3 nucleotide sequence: TGTGCCACCCGAGTCACTGAAGCTTTCTTT.

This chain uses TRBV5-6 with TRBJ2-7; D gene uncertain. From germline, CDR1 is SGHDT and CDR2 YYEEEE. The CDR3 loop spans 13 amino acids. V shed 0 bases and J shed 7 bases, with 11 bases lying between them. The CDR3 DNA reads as TGTGCCAGCAGCTTGGGCAGGTCAGAGGAGCAGTACTTC. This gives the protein CASSLGRSEEQYF.

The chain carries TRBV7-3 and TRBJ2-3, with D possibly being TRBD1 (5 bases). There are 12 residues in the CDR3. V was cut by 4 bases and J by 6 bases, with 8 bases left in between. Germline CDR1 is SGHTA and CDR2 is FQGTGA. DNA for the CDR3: TGTGCCAGCAGCTACGCAGGGGATACGCAGTATTTT. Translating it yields CASSYAGDTQYF.

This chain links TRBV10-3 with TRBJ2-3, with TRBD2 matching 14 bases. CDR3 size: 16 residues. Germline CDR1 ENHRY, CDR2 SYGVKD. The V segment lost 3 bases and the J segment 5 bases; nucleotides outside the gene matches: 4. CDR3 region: CAISDGTSGRIDTQYF. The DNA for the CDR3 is TGTGCCATCAGTGATGGGACTAGCGGGAGAATAGATACGCAGTATTTT.

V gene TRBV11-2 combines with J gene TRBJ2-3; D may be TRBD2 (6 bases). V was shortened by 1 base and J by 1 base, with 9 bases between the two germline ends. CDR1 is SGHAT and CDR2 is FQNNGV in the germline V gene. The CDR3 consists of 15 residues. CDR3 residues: CASSLAGLRTDTQYF. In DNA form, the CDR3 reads TGTGCCAGCAGCTTAGCGGGACTTCGCACAGATACGCAGTATTTT.

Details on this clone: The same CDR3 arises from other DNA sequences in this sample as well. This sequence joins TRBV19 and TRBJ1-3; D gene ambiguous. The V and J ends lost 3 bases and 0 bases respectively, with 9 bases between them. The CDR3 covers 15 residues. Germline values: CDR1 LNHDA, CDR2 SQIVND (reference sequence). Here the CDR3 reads CASSIEGASGNTIYF. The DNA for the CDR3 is TGTGCCAGTAGTATCGAGGGCGCCTCTGGAAACACCATATATTTT.

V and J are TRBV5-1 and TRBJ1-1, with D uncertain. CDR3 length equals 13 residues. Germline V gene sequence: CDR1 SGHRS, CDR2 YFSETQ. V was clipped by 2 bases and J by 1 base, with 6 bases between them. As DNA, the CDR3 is TGCGCCAGCAGCTTTACTGCGAACACTGAAGCTTTCTTT. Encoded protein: CASSFTANTEAFF.

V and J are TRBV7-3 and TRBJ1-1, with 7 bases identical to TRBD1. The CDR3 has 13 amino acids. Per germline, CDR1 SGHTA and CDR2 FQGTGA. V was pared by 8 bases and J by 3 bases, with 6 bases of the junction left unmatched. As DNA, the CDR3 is TGTGCCAGCCAAAAGCAGGGGGACACTGAAGCTTTCTTT. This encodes CASQKQGDTEAFF.

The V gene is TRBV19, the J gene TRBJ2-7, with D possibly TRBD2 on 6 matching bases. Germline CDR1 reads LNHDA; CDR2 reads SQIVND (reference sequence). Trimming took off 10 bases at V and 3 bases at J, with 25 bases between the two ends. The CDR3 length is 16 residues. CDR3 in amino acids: CATKRSGTGSNYEQYF. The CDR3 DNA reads TGTGCCACCAAAAGGTCAGGGACTGGATCAAACTACGAGCAGTACTTC.

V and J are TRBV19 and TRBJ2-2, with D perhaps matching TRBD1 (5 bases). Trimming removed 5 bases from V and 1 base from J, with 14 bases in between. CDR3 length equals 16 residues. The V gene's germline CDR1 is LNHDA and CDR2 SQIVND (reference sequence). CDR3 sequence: CASSWSGLENTGELFF. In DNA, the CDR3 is TGTGCCAGTAGTTGGTCAGGGTTAGAGAACACCGGGGAGCTGTTTTTT.

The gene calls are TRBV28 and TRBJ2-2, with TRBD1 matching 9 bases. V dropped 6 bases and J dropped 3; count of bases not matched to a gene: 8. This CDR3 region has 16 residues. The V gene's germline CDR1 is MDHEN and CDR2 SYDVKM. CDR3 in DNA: TGTGCCAGCAGCCCACAGGGGGCGCTTGACACCGGGGAGCTGTTTTTT. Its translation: CASSPQGALDTGELFF. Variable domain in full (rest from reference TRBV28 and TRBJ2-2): DVKVTQSSRYLVKRTGEKVFLECVQDMDHENMFWYRQDPGLGLRLIYFSYDVKMKEKGDIPEGYSVSREKKERFSLILESASTNQTSMYLCASSPQGALDTGELFFGEGSRLTVL.

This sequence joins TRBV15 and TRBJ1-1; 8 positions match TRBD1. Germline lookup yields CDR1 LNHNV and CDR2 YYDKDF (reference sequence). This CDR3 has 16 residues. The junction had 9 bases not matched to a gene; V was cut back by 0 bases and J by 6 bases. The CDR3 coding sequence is TGTGCCACCAGCAGAGATTCCCTTGACAGGGGCCCTGAAGCTTTCTTT. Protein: CATSRDSLDRGPEAFF.

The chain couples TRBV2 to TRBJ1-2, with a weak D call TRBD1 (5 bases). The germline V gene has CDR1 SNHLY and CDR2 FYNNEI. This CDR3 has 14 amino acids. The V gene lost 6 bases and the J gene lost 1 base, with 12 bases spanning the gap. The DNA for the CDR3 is TGTGCCAGCAGCGCGGGACGGGTTAACTATGGCTACACCTTC. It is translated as CASSAGRVNYGYTF.

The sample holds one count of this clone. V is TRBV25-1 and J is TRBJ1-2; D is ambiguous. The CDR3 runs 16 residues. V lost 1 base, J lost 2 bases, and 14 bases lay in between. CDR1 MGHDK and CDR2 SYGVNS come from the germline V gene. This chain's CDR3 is CASSELGGETNYGYTF. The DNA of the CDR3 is TGTGCCAGCAGTGAATTAGGAGGAGAGACCAACTATGGCTACACCTTC.

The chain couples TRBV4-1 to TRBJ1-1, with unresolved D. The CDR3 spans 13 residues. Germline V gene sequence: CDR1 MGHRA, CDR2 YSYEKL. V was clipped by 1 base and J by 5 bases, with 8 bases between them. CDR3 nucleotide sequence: TGCGCCAGCAGCCAAGGACTTTTGACTGAAGCTTTCTTT. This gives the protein CASSQGLLTEAFF.

CDR3 nucleotides: TGTGCCAGCAGCGAAGGTGCCAGACTCGACGAGCAGTACTTC. Encoded protein: CASSEGARLDEQYF. The V call is TRBV9, the J call TRBJ2-7; D is unclear. Trimming took off 3 bases at V and 5 bases at J, with 15 bases between the two ends. This CDR3 is built from 14 residues. Germline V gives CDR1 SGDLS, CDR2 YYNGEE.